This T cell receptor beta chain was sequenced for a study of blood T cell repertoires in COVID-19. Profiled with immunoSEQ multiplex PCR; TCRdb holds only in-frame clones, not every one. Among around 180,000 clones listed, roughly 70% were seen once. This CDR3 has 14 residues. V was clipped by 2 bases and J by 8 bases; unmatched bases: 4. The V gene's germline CDR1 is SGHTA and CDR2 FQGNSA. This clonotype was obtained from a woman of 80 years or more with acute or convalescent COVID-19. The rearrangement uses TRBV7-2 and TRBJ2-1; 9 bases are shared with TRBD1. Sequenced sample: peripheral blood. CDR3 in DNA: TGTGCCAGCAGCTTAACAGGGGGCACGGATGAGCAGTTCTTC. Encoded protein: CASSLTGGTDEQFF.